The 25 T cell receptor beta chains below were found in one sample sequenced in a study of blood T cell repertoires in COVID-19. The assay was immunoSEQ multiplex PCR, and TCRdb's table has in-frame clones only and misses some. The sample lists 52,000 or so clones; approximately 90% were seen once. Sequencing was performed on peripheral blood. All receptors come from a man of 80 years or more with acute or convalescent COVID-19.

The chain uses TRBV6-5 and TRBJ1-1; a weak D match, TRBD1 (6 bases). The length of the CDR3 is 13 residues. The germline V gene has CDR1 MNHEY and CDR2 SVGAGI. Trimming removed 5 bases from V and 1 base from J, with 8 bases in between. CDR3 sequence reads: CASSKQGNTEAFF. CDR3 coding DNA: TGTGCCAGCAGTAAACAGGGGAACACTGAAGCTTTCTTT.

V and J are TRBV6-5 and TRBJ1-2, with D perhaps TRBD1 (5 bases). The CDR3 extends over 14 amino acids. Trimming took 10 bases from V and 8 from J, leaving 23 bases between them. Germline V lookup: CDR1 MNHEY, CDR2 SVGAGI. This chain's CDR3 is CAIVSGGSGGGYTF. DNA of the CDR3: TGTGCCATTGTTTCCGGGGGGAGTGGGGGAGGCTACACCTTC.

V is TRBV18 and J is TRBJ2-3; D is undetermined. Germline loops: CDR1 KGHSH, CDR2 LQKENI. Trimming removed 3 bases from V and 0 bases from J, with 7 bases in between. The CDR3 totals 14 residues. CDR3 sequence (DNA): TGTGCCAGCTCACCGACTGCTAGCACAGATACGCAGTATTTT. It codes for CASSPTASTDTQYF.

The chain combines TRBV6-6 with TRBJ1-1; D is undetermined. Germline V lookup: CDR1 MNHNY, CDR2 SVGAGI (reference sequence). V dropped 4 bases and J dropped 2 bases, with 5 bases sitting between them. This CDR3 spans 12 amino acids. CDR3 protein: CASSFPNTEAFF. DNA for the CDR3: TGTGCCAGCAGTTTTCCTAACACTGAAGCTTTCTTT.

V gene TRBV24-1 combines with J gene TRBJ2-3; maybe TRBD2 (7 bases). Germline CDR1 and CDR2: KGHDR and SFDVKD. The CDR3 length is 18 residues. The germline V and J ends were trimmed by 4 bases and 1 base, with 20 bases remaining between them. CDR3 in DNA: TGTGCCACCAGTGACCCCCTTGGGGGGGCAGCTGGCACAGATACGCAGTATTTT. This codes for CATSDPLGGAAGTDTQYF.

The J gene is TRBJ2-7, the V gene TRBV11-1; D might be TRBD1 (5 bases). This CDR3 has 16 amino acids. Trimming took 2 bases from V and 0 from J, leaving 14 bases between them. Germline lookup yields CDR1 SGHAT and CDR2 FQDESV (reference sequence). The CDR3 loop is CASSLPEGAISYEQYF. The CDR3 nucleotides are TGTGCCAGCAGCTTACCCGAAGGGGCTATCTCCTACGAGCAGTACTTC.

This clone was detected once. V usage is TRBV28 and J usage is TRBJ2-7; D perhaps matches TRBD2 (7 bases). From germline, CDR1 is MDHEN and CDR2 SYDVKM. The CDR3 has 14 amino acids. Trimming removed 2 bases from V and 4 bases from J, with 12 bases in between. The CDR3 sequence is CASSLGGASYEQYF. The CDR3 DNA reads as TGTGCCAGCAGTTTAGGGGGGGCGTCGTACGAGCAGTACTTC.

This chain uses TRBV5-6 with TRBJ1-4; D is uncertain. Germline lookup yields CDR1 SGHDT and CDR2 YYEEEE. The ends were cut back, 2 bases at V and 7 bases at J, with 12 bases in the middle. The CDR3 is made up of 14 amino acids. CDR3 in DNA: TGTGCCAGCAGCTTTGGTCGACTGGGTGAAAAACTGTTTTTT. It specifies CASSFGRLGEKLFF. Together with reference TRBV5-6 and TRBJ1-4, the CDR3 gives the full variable domain: DAGVTQSPTHLIKTRGQQVTLRCSPKSGHDTVSWYQQALGQGPQFIFQYYEEEERQRGNFPDRFSGHQFPNYSSELNVNALLLGDSALYLCASSFGRLGEKLFFGSGTQLSVL.

This chain links TRBV25-1 with TRBJ2-4, with 7 bases fitting TRBD1. This CDR3 region has 14 residues. CDR1 and CDR2 (germline): MGHDK, SYGVNS. V shed 6 bases, J shed 8 bases, and the junction held 10 bases outside the gene matches. The CDR3 sequence is CASSLSTGWDIQYF. The CDR3 region has the DNA TGTGCCAGCAGCCTCTCGACAGGGTGGGACATTCAGTACTTC.

CDR3 nucleotide sequence: TGTGCCAGCAGTGAAGGCGGGTTTGCTACCGGGGAGCTGTTTTTT. Translated, it gives CASSEGGFATGELFF. The chain links TRBV2 to TRBJ2-2, with D perhaps TRBD2 (5 bases). The CDR3 has 15 residues. Germline V gives CDR1 SNHLY, CDR2 FYNNEI. V lost 1 base and J lost 5, with 11 bases in between.

V is TRBV10-2 and J is TRBJ1-1; D ambiguous. Per the germline V gene, CDR1 is WSHSY and CDR2 is SAAADI. This CDR3 region has 14 residues. Trimming pared 0 bases from V and 2 bases from J, leaving 7 bases between. The CDR3, as DNA: TGCGCCAGCAGTGAGTCTATGTATAACACTGAAGCTTTCTTT. Its translation: CASSESMYNTEAFF.

This chain links TRBV15 with TRBJ2-7; 8 bases match TRBD1. This CDR3 contains 14 residues. The V gene end was trimmed by 3 bases and the J gene end by 3 bases; junction bases not matched to a gene: 4. Per germline, CDR1 LNHNV and CDR2 YYDKDF (reference sequence). CDR3 sequence: CATSRTGEIYEQYF. The DNA for the CDR3 is TGTGCCACCAGCAGGACAGGGGAGATCTACGAGCAGTACTTC.

V gene TRBV4-3 combines with J gene TRBJ2-2, with D possibly being TRBD1 (6 bases). The V gene's germline CDR1 is LGHNA and CDR2 YSLEER. V dropped 4 bases and J dropped 4 bases, with 16 bases sitting between them. This CDR3 contains 16 residues. CDR3 nucleotides: TGCGCCAGCAGCCTACCTGGACAGCCTCTCACCGGGGAGCTGTTTTTT. Its protein is CASSLPGQPLTGELFF.

V gene TRBV5-1 combines with J gene TRBJ2-7, with 8 bases fitting TRBD1. The V segment lost 0 bases and the J segment 3 bases; nucleotides outside the gene matches: 5. The CDR3 totals 15 residues. CDR1 SGHRS and CDR2 YFSETQ come from the germline V gene. In nucleotides, the CDR3 is TGCGCCAGCAGCTTGGAGGACAGGGAGCGCTACGAGCAGTACTTC. Its translation: CASSLEDRERYEQYF.

The V call is TRBV19, the J call TRBJ1-6; 8 bases fit TRBD1. The V gene's germline CDR1 is LNHDA and CDR2 SQIVND (reference sequence). Unmatched junction bases numbered 6, after V lost 7 bases and J lost 7 bases. The CDR3 consists of 14 residues. CDR3 sequence: CASTRQGTNSPLHF. Written as DNA, the CDR3 is TGTGCCAGTACCCGACAGGGGACAAATTCACCCCTCCACTTT.

The chain carries TRBV10-3 and TRBJ1-1, with 8 bases identical to TRBD1. V shed 6 bases, J shed 1 base, and the junction held 4 bases outside the gene matches. Germline loops: CDR1 ENHRY, CDR2 SYGVKD. CDR3 length equals 14 residues. The CDR3 bases are TGTGCCATCAGACAAGGGACAGGGAACACTGAAGCTTTCTTT. It translates to CAIRQGTGNTEAFF.

CDR3 sequence reads: CASSQGGAGWETQYF. The CDR3 DNA reads TGTGCCAGCAGCCAAGGTGGGGCCGGTTGGGAGACCCAGTACTTC. J is TRBJ2-5 and V is TRBV3-1 (or the pseudogene TRBV3-2); weak D call: TRBD1 (5 bases). The CDR3 is 15 residues long. The ends were cut back, 1 base at V and 5 bases at J, with 14 bases in the middle. Per germline, CDR1 LGHDT and CDR2 YNNKEL (reference sequence).

CDR3 sequence (DNA): TGTGCCAGCAGCTTAGCCGTAGCGGGGGCAGGCATTCAGTACTTC. Translation gives CASSLAVAGAGIQYF. The rearrangement links TRBV11-2 to TRBJ2-4; the match to TRBD2 covers 9 bases. Germline CDR1 and CDR2: SGHAT and FQNNGV. The CDR3 length is 15 residues. The junction had 7 bases not matched to a gene; V was cut back by 1 base and J by 9 bases.

The V call is TRBV5-1, the J call TRBJ1-1; TRBD1 aligns across 8 bases. Germline V CDR1 and CDR2: SGHRS, YFSETQ. The CDR3 sequence is 14 residues long. J gave up 5 bases and V 4 bases, and 7 bases lay outside the gene matches. The CDR3 bases are TGCGCCAGCAGCCAAGGACAGGGTGGTACTGAAGCTTTCTTT. It encodes CASSQGQGGTEAFF.

This sequence joins TRBV6-1 and TRBJ2-1; 10 bases are shared with TRBD1. This CDR3 comprises 16 residues. The V segment lost 3 bases and the J segment 4 bases; nucleotides outside the gene matches: 6. Germline V gives CDR1 MNHNS, CDR2 SASEGT. The CDR3 here is CASSDRGQGPYNEQFF. The CDR3 nucleotides read TGTGCCAGCAGTGACCGGGGACAGGGGCCTTACAATGAGCAGTTCTTC.

This chain joins TRBV19 and TRBJ2-5, with D maybe TRBD2 (6 bases). V was pared by 4 bases and J by 3 bases, with 12 bases between. The CDR3 runs 14 residues. The germline gives CDR1 LNHDA, CDR2 SQIVND (reference sequence). In DNA, the CDR3 is TGTGCCAGTAGTAGCCGGGGGAGGAAAGAGACCCAGTACTTC. Its translation: CASSSRGRKETQYF.

Only a few counts were recorded for this clone. The chain has TRBV15 and TRBJ2-7, with D unclear. Trimming removed 0 bases from V and 2 bases from J, with 5 bases in between. CDR3 length equals 13 residues. Germline CDR1 reads LNHNV; CDR2 reads YYDKDF (reference sequence). CDR3 nucleotide sequence: TGTGCCACCAGCAGAGATGCAGCCTACGAGCAGTACTTC. Protein sequence: CATSRDAAYEQYF.

This clone was seen once. The V call is TRBV12-3 or TRBV12-4, the J call TRBJ1-3; maybe TRBD1 (6 bases). V dropped 10 bases and J dropped 6 bases, with 13 bases sitting between them. The CDR3 sequence is 12 residues long. The CDR3 DNA reads as TGTGCCACAGGGGATCCCTTAAACACCATATATTTT. Its translation is CATGDPLNTIYF.

J is TRBJ2-3 and V is TRBV2; 16 bases fit TRBD2. V was pared by 5 bases and J by 2 bases, with 10 bases of the junction left unmatched. There are 19 residues in the CDR3. Germline-derived CDR1 and CDR2 are SNHLY and FYNNEI. The CDR3 DNA follows: TGTGCCAGCAGTCTTATGGGACTAGCGGGGGGGCCGAACACAGATACGCAGTATTTT. Translated, it gives CASSLMGLAGGPNTDTQYF.

This rearrangement joins TRBV29-1 to TRBJ1-2; D gene unclear. The germline gives CDR1 SQVTM, CDR2 ANQGSEA. The CDR3 has 12 amino acids. The V and J ends lost 7 bases and 2 bases respectively, with 11 bases between them. The CDR3 region has the DNA TGCAGCGCCCACGCGGCCAACTATGGCTACACCTTC. Its protein product is CSAHAANYGYTF.